The next 10 T cell receptor beta chains were all read from a single sample in a study of shared clonotypes between healthy human individuals. Profiling relied on immunoSEQ multiplex PCR, and the TCRdb table lists in-frame clones only, not all of them. The sample consists of 2 million to 3 million clones, approximately 94% of them appearing once. Specimen: naive CD4+ T cells from PBMCs. Subset indicated: CD45RA+ positively selected. The receptors derive from a man aged 18 to 35 in good health. Some clones in this sample may be carry-over from other donors' samples.

V gene TRBV5-6 combines with J gene TRBJ2-3; D is unclear. This CDR3 contains 12 residues. Deletions cut 3 bases from V and 6 bases from J, with 8 bases between. Germline CDR1 is SGHDT and CDR2 is YYEEEE. CDR3 in DNA: TGTGCCAGCAGCTCTCGATTGGATACGCAGTATTTT. Its translation: CASSSRLDTQYF.

The chain combines TRBV28 with TRBJ1-2; D gene unclear. The CDR3 is 12 amino acids. Trimming took off 5 bases at V and 8 bases at J, with 12 bases between the two ends. From germline, CDR1 is MDHEN and CDR2 SYDVKM. CDR3 protein: CASSAAARGYTF. The DNA of the CDR3 is TGTGCCAGCAGTGCCGCCGCGAGGGGCTACACCTTC.

The sample holds one count of this clone. This sequence joins TRBV2 and TRBJ2-7; 7 nucleotides agree with TRBD1. The CDR3 runs 13 residues. In germline, CDR1 is SNHLY, CDR2 FYNNEI. Trimming cost V 11 bases and J 4 bases; bases outside gene matches: 11. This CDR3 reads CAGGYRGSYEQYF. The CDR3 DNA sequence: TGTGCCGGGGGATACAGGGGATCATACGAGCAGTACTTC.

V gene TRBV2 combines with J gene TRBJ2-7; D is possibly TRBD2 (5 bases). The ends were cut back, 4 bases at V and 3 bases at J, with 16 bases in the middle. Germline V gene data show CDR1 as SNHLY and CDR2 as FYNNEI. The CDR3 spans 15 residues. The CDR3 sequence: CASSGVPGDYYEQYF. The CDR3, as DNA: TGTGCCAGCAGTGGGGTCCCCGGAGACTACTACGAGCAGTACTTC.

This chain connects TRBV11-2 to TRBJ2-7; 7 nucleotides align to TRBD1. The CDR3 covers 14 residues. J gave up 4 bases and V 4 bases, and 7 bases lay outside the gene matches. CDR1 is SGHAT and CDR2 is FQNNGV in the germline V gene. CDR3 amino acids: CASSYLRQGYEQYF. The CDR3 nucleotides are TGTGCCAGCAGCTATTTGAGACAGGGATACGAGCAGTACTTC.

A remark on this clone: The junction does not match germline at one end; this may be a read error. The chain is built from TRBV18 and TRBJ2-1; 8 bases fit TRBD2. The CDR3 loop spans 15 amino acids. The germline V gene has CDR1 KGHSH and CDR2 LQKENI. The CDR3 reads CASSPLAAPHGEQFF. CDR3 nucleotide sequence: TGTGCCAGCTCTCCACTAGCGGCCCCTCATGGTGAGCAGTTCTTC.

This chain's CDR3 is CASSFPVGGRAVGELFF. The CDR3 coding sequence is TGTGCCAGCAGTTTCCCAGTGGGCGGGAGGGCCGTCGGGGAGCTGTTTTTT. The chain carries TRBV28 and TRBJ2-2; 9 bases match TRBD2. V was clipped by 3 bases and J by 7 bases; unmatched bases: 12. The CDR3 has 17 residues. Germline V gene sequence: CDR1 MDHEN, CDR2 SYDVKM. Filled out from reference TRBV28 and TRBJ2-2, the complete variable domain reads DVKVTQSSRYLVKRTGEKVFLECVQDMDHENMFWYRQDPGLGLRLIYFSYDVKMKEKGDIPEGYSVSREKKERFSLILESASTNQTSMYLCASSFPVGGRAVGELFFGEGSRLTVL.

The J gene is TRBJ2-3, the V gene TRBV5-4; 7 bases map to TRBD1. Germline assignment: CDR1 SGHNT and CDR2 YYREEE (reference sequence). The CDR3 runs to 16 residues. With V trimmed by 4 bases and J by 0 bases, 8 bases remained unmatched. This CDR3 is CASSRKQGRSTDTQYF. Here the CDR3 DNA reads TGTGCCAGCAGCCGTAAACAGGGGCGGAGCACAGATACGCAGTATTTT. Full variable domain (missing parts from reference TRBV5-4 and TRBJ2-3): ETGVTQSPTHLIKTRGQQVTLRCSSQSGHNTVSWYQQALGQGPQFIFQYYREEENGRGNFPPRFSGLQFPNYSSELNVNALELDDSALYLCASSRKQGRSTDTQYFGPGTRLTVL.

The chain carries TRBV5-5 and TRBJ1-2, with TRBD1 matching over 7 bases. With V trimmed by 0 bases and J by 7 bases, 9 bases remained unmatched. This CDR3 contains 15 residues. The germline V gene encodes CDR1 SGHKS and CDR2 YYEKEE (reference sequence). The CDR3 coding sequence is TGTGCCAGCAGCTTGGCCCCGGTGGCAGGGGGTGGCTACACCTTC. Protein sequence: CASSLAPVAGGGYTF.

The chain carries TRBV21-1 and TRBJ2-5; the table's D call of TRBD2 was not tested on the DNA. The J call may be mistaken, given a closer DNA end match to TRBJ2-7. TRBV21-1 has pseudogene status. The CDR3 has 16 residues. CDR3 nucleotides: TGTGCCAGCAGCCAACTAACTAGCGGGATTCCCTACGAGCAGTACTTC. Translation gives CASSQLTSGIPYEQYF.